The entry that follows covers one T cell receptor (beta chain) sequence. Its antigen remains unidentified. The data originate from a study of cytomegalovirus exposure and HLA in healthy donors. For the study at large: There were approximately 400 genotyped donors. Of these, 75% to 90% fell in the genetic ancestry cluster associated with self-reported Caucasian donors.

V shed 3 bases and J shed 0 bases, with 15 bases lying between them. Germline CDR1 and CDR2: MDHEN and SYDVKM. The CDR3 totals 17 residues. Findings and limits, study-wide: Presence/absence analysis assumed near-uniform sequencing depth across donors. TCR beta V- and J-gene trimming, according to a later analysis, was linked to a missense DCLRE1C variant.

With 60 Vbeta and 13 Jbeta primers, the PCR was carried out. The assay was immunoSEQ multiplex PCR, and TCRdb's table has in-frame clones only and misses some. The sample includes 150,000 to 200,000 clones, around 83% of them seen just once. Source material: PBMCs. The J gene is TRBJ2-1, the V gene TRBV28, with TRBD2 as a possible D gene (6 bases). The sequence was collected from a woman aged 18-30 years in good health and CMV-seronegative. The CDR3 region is CASSFDISGGSYNEQFF. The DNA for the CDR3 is TGTGCCAGCAGTTTCGACATTAGCGGAGGCTCCTACAATGAGCAGTTCTTC.